The T cell receptor (beta chain) under discussion was sequenced for a study of OX40 agonist ivuxolimab in advanced cancers. Germline loops: CDR1 SQVTM, CDR2 ANQGSEA. The CDR3 extends over 12 amino acids. V lost 4 bases to trimming and J lost 6 bases, with 9 bases between them. The assay was immunoSEQ multiplex PCR, and TCRdb's table has in-frame clones only and misses some. Of about 89,000 clones in the sample, around 90% were seen once. The source material was CD4+ or CD8+ T cells sorted from blood, sampled in a trial of the OX40 agonist ivuxolimab. This TCR came from an adult with an advanced solid tumor such as melanoma, head and neck, liver or kidney cancer. The rearrangement links TRBV29-1 to TRBJ1-4, with D uncertain. The CDR3 DNA sequence: TGCAGCGTTGGACTTGCGGATGAAAAACTGTTTTTT. It codes for CSVGLADEKLFF. Full variable domain (missing parts from reference TRBV29-1 and TRBJ1-4): SAVISQKPSRDICQRGTSLTIQCQVDSQVTMMFWYRQQPGQSLTLIATANQGSEATYESGFVIDKFPISRPNLTFSTLTVSNMSPEDSSIYLCSVGLADEKLFFGSGTQLSVL.